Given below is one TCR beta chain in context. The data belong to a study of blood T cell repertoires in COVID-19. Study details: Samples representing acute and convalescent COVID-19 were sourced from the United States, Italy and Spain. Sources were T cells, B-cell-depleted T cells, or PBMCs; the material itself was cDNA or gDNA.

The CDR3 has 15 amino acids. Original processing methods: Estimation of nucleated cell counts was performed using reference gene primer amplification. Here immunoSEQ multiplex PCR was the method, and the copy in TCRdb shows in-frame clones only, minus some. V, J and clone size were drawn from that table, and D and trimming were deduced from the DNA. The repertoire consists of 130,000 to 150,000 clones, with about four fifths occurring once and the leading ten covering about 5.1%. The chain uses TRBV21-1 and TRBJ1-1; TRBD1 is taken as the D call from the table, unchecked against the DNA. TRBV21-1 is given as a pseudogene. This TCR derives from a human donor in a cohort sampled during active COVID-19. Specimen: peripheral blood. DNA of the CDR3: TGTGCCAGCAGCAAAGACAATACAGGGGGCACTGAAGCTTTCTTT. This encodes CASSKDNTGGTEAFF.